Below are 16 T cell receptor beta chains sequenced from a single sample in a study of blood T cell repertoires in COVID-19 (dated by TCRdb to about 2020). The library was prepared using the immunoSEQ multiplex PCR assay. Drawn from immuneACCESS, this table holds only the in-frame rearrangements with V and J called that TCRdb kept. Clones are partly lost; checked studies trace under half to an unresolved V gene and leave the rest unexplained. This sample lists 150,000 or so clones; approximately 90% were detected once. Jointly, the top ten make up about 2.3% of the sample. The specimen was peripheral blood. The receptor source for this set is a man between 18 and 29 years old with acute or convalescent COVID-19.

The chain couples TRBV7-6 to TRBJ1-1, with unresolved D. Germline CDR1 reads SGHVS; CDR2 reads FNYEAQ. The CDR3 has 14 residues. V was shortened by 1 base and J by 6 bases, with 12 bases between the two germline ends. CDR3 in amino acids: CASSLEVAGAEAFF. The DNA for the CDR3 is TGTGCCAGCAGCTTAGAGGTGGCAGGTGCTGAAGCTTTCTTT.

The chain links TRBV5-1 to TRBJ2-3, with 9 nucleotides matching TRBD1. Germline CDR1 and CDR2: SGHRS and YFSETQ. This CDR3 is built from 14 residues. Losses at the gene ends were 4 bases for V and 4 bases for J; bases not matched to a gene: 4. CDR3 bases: TGCGCCAGCAGCGGAACAGGGGGCGCAGATACGCAGTATTTT. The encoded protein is CASSGTGGADTQYF.

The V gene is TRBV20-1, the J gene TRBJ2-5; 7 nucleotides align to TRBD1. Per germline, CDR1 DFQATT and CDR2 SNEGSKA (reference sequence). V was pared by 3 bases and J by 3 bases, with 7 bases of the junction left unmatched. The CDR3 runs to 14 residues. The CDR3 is CSASRDSSEETQYF. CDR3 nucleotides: TGCAGTGCTAGTCGGGACAGTTCAGAAGAGACCCAGTACTTC.

In nucleotides, the CDR3 is TGTGCCAGCAGCCCGGGGACAGGGGGCACTTTGGGAGAGCAGTACTTC. Amino acids: CASSPGTGGTLGEQYF. V gene TRBV5-4 combines with J gene TRBJ2-7, with TRBD1 matching over 12 bases. The CDR3 loop spans 16 amino acids. Germline-derived CDR1 and CDR2 are SGHNT and YYREEE (reference sequence). V was clipped by 4 bases and J by 7 bases; unmatched bases: 12.

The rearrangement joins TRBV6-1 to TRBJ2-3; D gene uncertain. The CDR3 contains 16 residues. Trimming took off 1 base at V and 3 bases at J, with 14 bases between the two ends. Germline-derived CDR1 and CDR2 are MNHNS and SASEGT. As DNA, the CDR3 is TGTGCCAGCAGTGAAGTTGAGGTGGTGTTGACAGATACGCAGTATTTT. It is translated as CASSEVEVVLTDTQYF.

The CDR3 bases are TGTGCCAGCAGTGCCCCGGGGGGTCCGAACACCGGGGAGCTGTTTTTT. It codes for CASSAPGGPNTGELFF. The chain employs TRBV28 and TRBJ2-2, with 7 bases identical to TRBD2. In germline, CDR1 is MDHEN, CDR2 SYDVKM. This CDR3 region has 16 residues. Germline trimming cut 5 bases from V and 0 bases from J; bases unmatched to any gene: 6.

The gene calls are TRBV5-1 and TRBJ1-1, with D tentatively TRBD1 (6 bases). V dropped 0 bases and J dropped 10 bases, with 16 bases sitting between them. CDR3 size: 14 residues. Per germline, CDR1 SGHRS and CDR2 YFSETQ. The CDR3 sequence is CASSLGTVARRAFF. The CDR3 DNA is TGCGCCAGCAGCTTGGGGACAGTCGCGCGGCGAGCTTTCTTT.

The DNA of the CDR3 is TGTGCCTACATGGGGCCGGACCGGATCTTCTATGGCTACACCTTC. Protein: CAYMGPDRIFYGYTF. J is TRBJ1-2 and V is TRBV30, with D perhaps matching TRBD1 (5 bases). The CDR3 covers 15 residues. Per germline, CDR1 GTSNPN and CDR2 SVGIG (reference sequence). V was pared by 7 bases and J by 4 bases, with 22 bases between.

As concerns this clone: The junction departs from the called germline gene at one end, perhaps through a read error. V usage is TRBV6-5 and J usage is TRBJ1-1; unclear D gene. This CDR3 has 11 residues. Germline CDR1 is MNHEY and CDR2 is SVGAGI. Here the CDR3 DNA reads TGTGCCAGCAGTTATTACACAGAAGCTTTCTTT. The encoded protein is CASSYYTEAFF.

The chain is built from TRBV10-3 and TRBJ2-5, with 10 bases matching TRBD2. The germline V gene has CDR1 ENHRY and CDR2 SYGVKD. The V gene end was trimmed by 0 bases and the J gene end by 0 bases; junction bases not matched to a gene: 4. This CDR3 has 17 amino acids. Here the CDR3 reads CAISESASGGYQETQYF. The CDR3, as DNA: TGTGCCATCAGTGAGTCGGCTAGCGGGGGTTACCAAGAGACCCAGTACTTC.

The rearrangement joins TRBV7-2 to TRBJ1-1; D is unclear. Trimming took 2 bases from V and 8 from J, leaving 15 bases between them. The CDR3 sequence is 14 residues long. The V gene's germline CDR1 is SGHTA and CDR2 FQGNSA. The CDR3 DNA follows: TGTGCCAGCAGCTTATGGGTGGAGGAGTCCGAAGCTTTCTTT. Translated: CASSLWVEESEAFF. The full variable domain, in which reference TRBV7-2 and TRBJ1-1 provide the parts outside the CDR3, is GAGVSQSPSNKVTEKGKDVELRCDPISGHTALYWYRQSLGQGLEFLIYFQGNSAPDKSGLPSDRFSAERTGGSVSTLTIQRTQQEDSAVYLCASSLWVEESEAFFGQGTRLTVV.

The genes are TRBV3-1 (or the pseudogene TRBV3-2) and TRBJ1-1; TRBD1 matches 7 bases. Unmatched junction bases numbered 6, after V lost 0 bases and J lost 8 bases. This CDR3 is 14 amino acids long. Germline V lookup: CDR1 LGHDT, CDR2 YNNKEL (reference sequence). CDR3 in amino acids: CASSQDATGSEAFF. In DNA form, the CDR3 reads TGTGCCAGCAGCCAAGATGCGACAGGGTCCGAAGCTTTCTTT.

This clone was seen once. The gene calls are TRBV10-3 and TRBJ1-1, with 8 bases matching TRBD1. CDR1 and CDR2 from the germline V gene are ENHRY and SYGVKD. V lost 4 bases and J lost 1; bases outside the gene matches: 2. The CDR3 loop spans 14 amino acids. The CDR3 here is CAISGGQGNTEAFF. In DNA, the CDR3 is TGTGCCATCAGTGGCGGACAGGGGAACACTGAAGCTTTCTTT.

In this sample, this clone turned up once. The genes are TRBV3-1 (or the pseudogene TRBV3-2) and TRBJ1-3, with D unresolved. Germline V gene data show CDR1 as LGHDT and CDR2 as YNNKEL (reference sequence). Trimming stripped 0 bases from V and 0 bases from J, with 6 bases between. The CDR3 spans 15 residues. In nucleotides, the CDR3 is TGTGCCAGCAGCCAAGACGTACTCTCTGGAAACACCATATATTTT. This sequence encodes CASSQDVLSGNTIYF.

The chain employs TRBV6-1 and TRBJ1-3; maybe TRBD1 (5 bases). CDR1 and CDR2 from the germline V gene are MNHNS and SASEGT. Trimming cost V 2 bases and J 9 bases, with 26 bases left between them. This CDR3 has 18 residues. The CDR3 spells CASSEPRGNRPPGGTIYF. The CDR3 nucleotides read TGTGCCAGCAGTGAACCAAGGGGAAACAGACCCCCGGGAGGCACCATATATTTT.

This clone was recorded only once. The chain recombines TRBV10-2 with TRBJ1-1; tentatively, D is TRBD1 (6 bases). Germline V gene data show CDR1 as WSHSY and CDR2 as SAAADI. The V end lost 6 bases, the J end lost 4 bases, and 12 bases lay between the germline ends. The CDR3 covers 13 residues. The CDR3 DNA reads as TGCGCCAGCAGCGAGGGGGGGGGCACTGAAGCTTTCTTT. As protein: CASSEGGGTEAFF.